Listed here is a single TCR beta chain. The sample has other DNA sequences that encode this CDR3 too. The data are from a study of blood T cell repertoires in COVID-19. Study as a whole: The analysed material was cDNA or gDNA that came from T cells, B-cell-depleted T cells, or PBMCs.

Measured with immunoSEQ multiplex PCR; TCRdb has only the in-frame clones, and not every one. The data show approximately 230,000 clones, approximately 89% seen once. V shed 2 bases and J shed 0 bases, with 8 bases lying between them. Germline V gives CDR1 SGHVS, CDR2 FQNEAQ. This CDR3 comprises 15 residues. The rearrangement joins TRBV7-8 to TRBJ2-1; tentative D call: TRBD2 (6 bases). The sample was peripheral blood. This TCR was recovered from a woman in her 30s with COVID-19, enrolled during active disease. The CDR3 is CASSLSSGSYNEQFF. CDR3 coding DNA: TGTGCCAGCAGCTTAAGTAGCGGCTCCTACAATGAGCAGTTCTTC.